This record covers a single T cell receptor (beta chain). With 4 bases clipped from V and 2 bases from J, the junction kept 1 base outside the gene matches. The CDR3 has 15 amino acids. Germline V lookup: CDR1 SGHVS, CDR2 FQNEAQ. Per the study methods: Counts of nucleated cells, estimated from reference gene primer amplification, were obtained. Method: immunoSEQ multiplex PCR; TCRdb's copy keeps in-frame clones and lacks some. V and J calls and clone size are copied from that table; D and trimming were computed from the DNA. The data show approximately 150,000 clones, over 75% seen once. Membership in each cohort depended on participant-reported clinical history. This sample is drawn from a study of blood T cell repertoires in COVID-19. Study background: The United States, Italy and Spain provided the acute and convalescent COVID-19 samples.

Sequencing was carried out using PBMCs or T cells enriched from blood (not recorded which). This chain joins TRBV7-8 and TRBJ2-7, with 14 bases matching TRBD2. The clonotype originates from a man between 50 and 59 years old in a cohort exposed to, infected with or recovered from COVID-19 (not recorded which). Here the CDR3 reads CASSWGLAGAYEQYF. The CDR3 nucleotides read TGTGCCAGCAGCTGGGGACTAGCGGGAGCCTACGAGCAGTACTTC.